Listed here are 18 T cell receptor beta chains from one sample, sequenced in a study of vaccination effects on CD4 cells after COVID-19. TCRdb keeps only in-frame clones here, not all; method: immunoSEQ multiplex PCR. The data show under 80,000 clones, 60% to 85% seen once. Antigens of these TCRs are unknown. The ViraFEST assay expanded antigen-specific CD4+ T cells with viral peptide pools before sequencing. Culture lasted roughly 9 days before CD4+ T cell isolation. Prior SARS-CoV-2 infection was absent in the vaccine recipients, as shown by negative nucleocapsid antibodies. The sequenced sample was CD4+ T cells from PBMCs cultured with SARS-CoV-2 spike peptides, obtained before COVID-19 vaccination. The receptor set was obtained from a human donor who received a COVID-19 vaccine.

This clone appeared a single time. J is TRBJ2-2 and V is TRBV7-3; no firm D call. Germline CDR1 and CDR2: SGHTA and FQGTGA. Trimming pared 3 bases from V and 6 bases from J, leaving 11 bases between. This CDR3 is 14 amino acids long. CDR3 amino acids: CASSFYNLPGELFF. The CDR3 DNA reads as TGTGCCAGCAGCTTCTACAACCTGCCCGGGGAGCTGTTTTTT.

The chain links TRBV7-2 to TRBJ2-2; 7 bases line up with TRBD1. CDR1 and CDR2 from the germline V gene are SGHTA and FQGNSA. The V and J ends lost 2 bases and 5 bases, in that order; junction bases with no gene match: 8. The CDR3 extends over 16 amino acids. CDR3 coding DNA: TGTGCCAGCAGCTTATGGTCCGCAGGGGGAACCGGGGAGCTGTTTTTT. Amino acids: CASSLWSAGGTGELFF.

J is TRBJ1-2 and V is TRBV5-1, with TRBD1 matching over 11 bases. Germline CDR1 SGHRS, CDR2 YFSETQ. This CDR3 is 15 amino acids long. With V trimmed by 0 bases and J by 5 bases, 3 bases remained unmatched. CDR3: CASSLAGQGDYGYTF. The CDR3 DNA is TGCGCCAGCAGCTTGGCGGGACAGGGGGATTATGGCTACACCTTC.

This rearrangement joins TRBV4-1 to TRBJ1-4; 9 bases fit TRBD1. With 4 bases clipped from V and 11 bases from J, the junction kept 11 bases outside the gene matches. Germline CDR1 reads MGHRA; CDR2 reads YSYEKL. The CDR3 length is 15 residues. CDR3 DNA sequence: TGCGCCAGCAGCCTACAGGGACAGGGTCTCGGGAAACTGTTTTTT. This gives the protein CASSLQGQGLGKLFF.

The chain carries TRBV6-5 and TRBJ2-3; D possibly corresponds to TRBD1 (5 bases). V lost 8 bases and J 0 bases, leaving 15 bases between the germline ends. This CDR3 contains 15 residues. Germline CDR1 MNHEY, CDR2 SVGAGI. The CDR3 loop reads CASLERGRSTDTQYF. In DNA, the CDR3 is TGTGCCAGCTTAGAAAGGGGCAGGAGCACAGATACGCAGTATTTT.

This clone was counted a few times. The chain uses TRBV2 and TRBJ2-2; no clear D gene. V was shortened by 4 bases and J by 5 bases, with 8 bases between the two germline ends. From germline, CDR1 is SNHLY and CDR2 FYNNEI. The CDR3 contains 13 residues. CDR3 sequence (DNA): TGTGCCAGCAGTGCGCATGGGACCGGGGAGCTGTTTTTT. Its protein is CASSAHGTGELFF.

The chain carries TRBV9 and TRBJ2-2; no clear D gene. Germline lookup yields CDR1 SGDLS and CDR2 YYNGEE. This CDR3 spans 14 amino acids. V was trimmed by 0 bases and J by 7 bases, leaving 10 bases between them. The CDR3 loop reads CASSVVPYGGELFF. The CDR3 DNA is TGTGCCAGCAGCGTAGTTCCTTATGGCGGGGAGCTGTTTTTT. Together with reference TRBV9 and TRBJ2-2, the CDR3 gives the full variable domain: DSGVTQTPKHLITATGQRVTLRCSPRSGDLSVYWYQQSLDQGLQFLIQYYNGEERAKGNILERFSAQQFPDLHSELNLSSLELGDSALYFCASSVVPYGGELFFGEGSRLTVL.

The chain is built from TRBV2 and TRBJ2-5, with 8 nucleotides matching TRBD2. This CDR3 region has 16 residues. The ends lost 4 bases at V and 7 bases at J; junction bases unmatched: 14. Germline values: CDR1 SNHLY, CDR2 FYNNEI. Here the CDR3 reads CASSVRAGEQLGTQYF. CDR3 nucleotide sequence: TGTGCCAGCAGTGTAAGAGCGGGGGAGCAACTGGGGACCCAGTACTTC.

This sequence joins TRBV6-5 and TRBJ1-1; possible D gene TRBD1, 6 bases. The CDR3 is 15 amino acids. CDR1 and CDR2 from the germline V gene are MNHEY and SVGAGI. V lost 2 bases and J 7 bases, leaving 17 bases between the germline ends. The CDR3 DNA reads as TGTGCCAGCAGTTACCGCGGTAGGGGGGCTGGTGAAGCTTTCTTT. It translates to CASSYRGRGAGEAFF.

The rearrangement joins TRBV3-1 (or the pseudogene TRBV3-2) to TRBJ2-3, with TRBD2 identical over 8 bases. The CDR3 is 16 residues long. The V and J ends lost 0 bases and 5 bases, in that order; junction bases with no gene match: 7. Germline V CDR1 and CDR2: LGHDT, YNNKEL (reference sequence). The chain's CDR3 is CASSQDRGGREDTQYF. The DNA for the CDR3 is TGTGCCAGCAGCCAAGATCGGGGGGGCCGAGAAGATACGCAGTATTTT.

The chain carries TRBV5-1 and TRBJ1-6, with D unclear. CDR1 and CDR2 (germline): SGHRS, YFSETQ. This CDR3 is built from 14 residues. V dropped 4 bases and J dropped 8 bases, with 13 bases sitting between them. In nucleotides, the CDR3 is TGCGCCAGCAGCGTGGGCTATACTGATTCACCCCTCCACTTT. Amino acid sequence: CASSVGYTDSPLHF.

The chain carries TRBV19 and TRBJ1-1, with a weak D call TRBD1 (6 bases). CDR3 length: 15 residues. Germline-derived CDR1 and CDR2 are LNHDA and SQIVND (reference sequence). V was trimmed by 7 bases and J by 1 base, leaving 16 bases between them. The CDR3 DNA is TGTGCCAGTAAACCGGGACACCGAGGGAACACTGAAGCTTTCTTT. Its protein product is CASKPGHRGNTEAFF.

This chain connects TRBV14 to TRBJ1-2; perhaps TRBD1 as D (6 bases). Germline loops: CDR1 SGHDN, CDR2 FVKESK. V lost 3 bases and J lost 4, with 15 bases in between. The CDR3 totals 15 residues. The DNA of the CDR3 is TGTGCCAGCAGCCAGGCTCGGACAGAAGTCTATGGCTACACCTTC. It codes for CASSQARTEVYGYTF.

This clone was counted a few times. Written as DNA, the CDR3 is TGTGCCAGCAGTGCAGGACAGACAAACACTGAAGCTTTCTTT. Its translation is CASSAGQTNTEAFF. The chain has TRBV2 and TRBJ1-1; D is perhaps TRBD1 (6 bases). Trimming left V 4 bases short and J 2 bases short, with 11 bases between. Germline-derived CDR1 and CDR2 are SNHLY and FYNNEI. This CDR3 has 14 residues. The full variable domain, in which reference TRBV2 and TRBJ1-1 provide the parts outside the CDR3, is EPEVTQTPSHQVTQMGQEVILRCVPISNHLYFYWYRQILGQKVEFLVSFYNNEISEKSEIFDDQFSVERPDGSNFTLKIRSTKLEDSAMYFCASSAGQTNTEAFFGQGTRLTVV.

The chain has TRBV28 and TRBJ1-1; a possible D gene is TRBD1 (5 bases). Trimming removed 3 bases from V and 0 bases from J, with 11 bases in between. Germline lookup yields CDR1 MDHEN and CDR2 SYDVKM. The CDR3 sequence is 15 residues long. DNA of the CDR3: TGTGCCAGCAGTTTTGGGGGTTCCATGAACACTGAAGCTTTCTTT. This codes for CASSFGGSMNTEAFF.

This sequence joins TRBV18 and TRBJ1-6; 8 bases line up with TRBD1. The CDR3 contains 14 residues. Germline V gives CDR1 KGHSH, CDR2 LQKENI. Unmatched junction bases numbered 4, after V lost 6 bases and J lost 6 bases. The CDR3 loop reads CASSMDRANSPLHF. For the CDR3, the DNA is TGTGCCAGCTCCATGGACAGGGCTAATTCACCCCTCCACTTT.

This clone was observed a single time. The CDR3 DNA reads TGCAGTGCTAGGGTGAACACTGAAGCTTTCTTT. It is translated as CSARVNTEAFF. The chain carries TRBV20-1 and TRBJ1-1; no clear D gene. Between the trimmed V and J ends, which lost 3 bases and 0 bases, there was a span of 2 bases. The CDR3 is made up of 11 amino acids. Germline V gives CDR1 DFQATT, CDR2 SNEGSKA (reference sequence).

This clone was detected only a few times. The chain is built from TRBV29-1 and TRBJ1-2; the D is unclear. CDR1 is SQVTM and CDR2 is ANQGSEA in the germline V gene. Trimming took off 5 bases at V and 4 bases at J, with 11 bases between the two ends. The CDR3 has 12 residues. CDR3 sequence (DNA): TGCAGCGTTTCCCGGGAAGGCTATGGCTACACCTTC. Amino acids: CSVSREGYGYTF.